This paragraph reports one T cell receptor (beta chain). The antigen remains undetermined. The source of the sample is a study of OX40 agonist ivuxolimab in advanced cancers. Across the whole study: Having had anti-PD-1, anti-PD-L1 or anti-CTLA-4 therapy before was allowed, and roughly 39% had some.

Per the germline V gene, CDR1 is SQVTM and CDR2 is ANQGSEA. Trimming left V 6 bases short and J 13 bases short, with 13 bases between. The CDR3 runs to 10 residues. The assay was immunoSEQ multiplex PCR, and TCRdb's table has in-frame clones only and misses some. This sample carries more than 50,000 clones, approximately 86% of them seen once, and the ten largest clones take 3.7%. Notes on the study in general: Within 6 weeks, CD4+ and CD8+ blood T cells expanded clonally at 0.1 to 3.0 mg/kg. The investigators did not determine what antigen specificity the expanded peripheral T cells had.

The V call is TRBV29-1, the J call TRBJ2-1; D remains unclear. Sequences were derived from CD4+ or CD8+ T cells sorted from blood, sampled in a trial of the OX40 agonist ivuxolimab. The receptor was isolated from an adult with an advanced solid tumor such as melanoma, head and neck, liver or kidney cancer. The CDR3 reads CSVQEMVQFF. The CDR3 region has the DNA TGCAGCGTCCAAGAGATGGTACAGTTCTTC.